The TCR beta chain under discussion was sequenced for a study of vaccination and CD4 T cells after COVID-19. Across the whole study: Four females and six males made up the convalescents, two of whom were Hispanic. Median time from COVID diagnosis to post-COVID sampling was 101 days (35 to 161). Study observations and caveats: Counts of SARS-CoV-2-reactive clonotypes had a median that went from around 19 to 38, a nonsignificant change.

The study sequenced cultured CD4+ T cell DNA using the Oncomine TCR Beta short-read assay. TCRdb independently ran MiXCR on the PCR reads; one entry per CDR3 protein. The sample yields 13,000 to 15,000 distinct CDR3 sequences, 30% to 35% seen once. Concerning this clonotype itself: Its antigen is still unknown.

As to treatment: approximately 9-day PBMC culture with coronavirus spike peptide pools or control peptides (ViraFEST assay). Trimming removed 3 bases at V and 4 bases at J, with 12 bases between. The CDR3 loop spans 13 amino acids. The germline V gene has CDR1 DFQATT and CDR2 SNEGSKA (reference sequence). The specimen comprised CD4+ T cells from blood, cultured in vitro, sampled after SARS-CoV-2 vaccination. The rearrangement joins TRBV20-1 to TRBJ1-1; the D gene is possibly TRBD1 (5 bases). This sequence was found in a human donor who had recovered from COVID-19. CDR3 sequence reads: CSARAGPGTEAFF. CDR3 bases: TGCAGTGCTAGGGCGGGGCCAGGCACTGAAGCTTTCTTT.